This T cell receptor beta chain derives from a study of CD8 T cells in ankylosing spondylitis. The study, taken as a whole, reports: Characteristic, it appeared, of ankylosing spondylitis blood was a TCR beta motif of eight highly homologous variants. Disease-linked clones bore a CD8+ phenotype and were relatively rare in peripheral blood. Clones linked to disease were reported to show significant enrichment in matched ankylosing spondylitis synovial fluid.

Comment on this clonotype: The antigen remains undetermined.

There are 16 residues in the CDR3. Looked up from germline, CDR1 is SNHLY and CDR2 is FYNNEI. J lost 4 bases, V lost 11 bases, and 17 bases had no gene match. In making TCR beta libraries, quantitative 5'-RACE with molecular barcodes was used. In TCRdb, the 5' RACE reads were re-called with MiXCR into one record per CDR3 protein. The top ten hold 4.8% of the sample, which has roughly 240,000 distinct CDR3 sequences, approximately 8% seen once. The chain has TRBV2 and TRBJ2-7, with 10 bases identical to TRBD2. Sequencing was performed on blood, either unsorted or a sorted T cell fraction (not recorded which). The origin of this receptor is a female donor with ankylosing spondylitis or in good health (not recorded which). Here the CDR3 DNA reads TGTGCCTTCTGCCCAGGTCGGGCTAGCGGGAGATACGAGCAGTACTTC. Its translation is CAFCPGRASGRYEQYF.